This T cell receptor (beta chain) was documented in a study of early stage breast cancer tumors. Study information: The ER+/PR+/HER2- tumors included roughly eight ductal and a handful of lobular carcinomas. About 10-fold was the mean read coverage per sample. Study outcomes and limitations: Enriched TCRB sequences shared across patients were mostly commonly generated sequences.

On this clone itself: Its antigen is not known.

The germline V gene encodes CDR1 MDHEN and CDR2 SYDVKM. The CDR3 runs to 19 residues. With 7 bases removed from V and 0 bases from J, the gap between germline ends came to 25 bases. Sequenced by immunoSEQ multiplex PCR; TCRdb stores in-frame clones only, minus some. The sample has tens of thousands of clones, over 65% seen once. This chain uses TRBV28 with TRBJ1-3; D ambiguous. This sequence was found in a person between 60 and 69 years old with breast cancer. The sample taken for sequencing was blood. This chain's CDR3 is CASKPTGFSITNSGNTIYF. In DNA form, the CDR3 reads TGTGCCAGCAAACCAACGGGGTTCTCAATCACAAACTCTGGAAACACCATATATTTT. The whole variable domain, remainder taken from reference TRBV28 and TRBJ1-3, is DVKVTQSSRYLVKRTGEKVFLECVQDMDHENMFWYRQDPGLGLRLIYFSYDVKMKEKGDIPEGYSVSREKKERFSLILESASTNQTSMYLCASKPTGFSITNSGNTIYFGEGSWLTVV.